This note documents a single T cell receptor (beta chain) sequence. The germline CDR1 and CDR2 sequences are GTSNPN and SVGIG (reference sequence). This CDR3 comprises 13 residues. Trimming took off 2 bases at V and 5 bases at J, with 10 bases between the two ends. Libraries were prepared by immunoSEQ multiplex PCR; TCRdb keeps only in-frame clonotypes and omits some of them. The data show some 87,000 clones, with roughly 84% seen just once and 0.72% held by the top ten. These data come from a study of OX40 agonist ivuxolimab in advanced cancers. Study overall: A mean age of roughly 66 years, range about 20 to 79, was recorded, and under 85% were male.

This clonotype was sampled from an adult with an advanced solid tumor such as melanoma, head and neck, liver or kidney cancer. The V gene is TRBV30, the J gene TRBJ2-1; possible D gene TRBD1, 6 bases. This sample comprised CD4+ or CD8+ T cells sorted from blood, obtained in a trial of the OX40 agonist ivuxolimab. Here the CDR3 reads CAWSFGTNNEQFF. CDR3 sequence (DNA): TGTGCCTGGAGTTTCGGGACAAACAATGAGCAGTTCTTC.